This T cell receptor beta chain was retrieved from a study of brain metastases from non-small cell lung cancer. Of note for this clone: Its cognate antigen is unknown.

Study-wide results and limits: Brain metastases had lower T-cell infiltration than primary tumors. T-cell clones appeared expanded in 64% of brain metastases relative to matched primary tumors. Metastases had sparse T cells but largely shared repertoires with primaries.

TCRdb's table, derived via immunoSEQ multiplex PCR, lists solely in-frame clones and lacks some. The table has more than 3,500 clones, about nine tenths seen once. Deletions cut 6 bases from V and 4 bases from J, with 27 bases between. Looked up from germline, CDR1 is MNHEY and CDR2 is SMNVEV (reference sequence). This CDR3 has 18 amino acids. This chain joins TRBV27 and TRBJ1-2; D may be TRBD1 (6 bases). Specimen: primary lung tumor tissue. The clonotype was recovered from a donor aged 40 or over with non-small cell lung cancer. As DNA, the CDR3 is TGTGCCAGCAGCTCTACACCTGGGGGTGGAGACAGGCGCTATGGCTACACCTTC. Translating it yields CASSSTPGGGDRRYGYTF.